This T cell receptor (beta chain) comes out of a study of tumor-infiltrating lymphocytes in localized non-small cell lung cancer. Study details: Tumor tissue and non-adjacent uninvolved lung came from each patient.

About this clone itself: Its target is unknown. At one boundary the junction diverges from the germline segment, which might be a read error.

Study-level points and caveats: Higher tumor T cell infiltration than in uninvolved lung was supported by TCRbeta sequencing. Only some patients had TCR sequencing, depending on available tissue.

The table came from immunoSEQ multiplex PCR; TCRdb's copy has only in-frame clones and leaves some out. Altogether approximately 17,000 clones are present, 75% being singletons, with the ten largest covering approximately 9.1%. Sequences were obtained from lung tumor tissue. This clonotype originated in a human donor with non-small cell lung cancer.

CDR3 in DNA: TGTGCCAGCAGCTCGCGGGGGGATAGCACAGATACGCAGTATTTT. Translated, it gives CASSSRGDSTDTQYF. This sequence joins TRBV5-1 and TRBJ2-3, with 8 bases that match TRBD2. This CDR3 has 15 residues. Germline V CDR1 and CDR2: SGHRS, YFSETQ.